A single sample gave rise to the 8 T cell receptor beta chains below, sequenced in a study of shared clonotypes between healthy human individuals. It was CD45RO-negative cells, positively selected for CCR7, that made up naive CD8 cells, with terminally differentiated effector memory CD45RA+ cells excluded. Profiling relied on immunoSEQ multiplex PCR, and the TCRdb table lists in-frame clones only, not all of them. The data contain 2 million or so clones, less than 95% of them singletons. The material sequenced was naive CD8+ T cells sorted from blood. These receptors all stem from a young man in good health.

The J gene is TRBJ1-5, the V gene TRBV4-1; D unresolved. Per germline, CDR1 MGHRA and CDR2 YSYEKL. This CDR3 contains 16 residues. The ends were cut back, 4 bases at V and 0 bases at J, with 13 bases in the middle. The CDR3 bases are TGCGCCAGCAGCCTAACACATCCGAATAGCAATCAGCCCCAGCATTTT. The encoded protein is CASSLTHPNSNQPQHF.

This chain uses TRBV28 with TRBJ1-3; TRBD1 matches 8 bases. CDR3 length: 19 residues. Per the germline V gene, CDR1 is MDHEN and CDR2 is SYDVKM. V shed 5 bases, J shed 0 bases, and the junction held 15 bases outside the gene matches. Here the CDR3 reads CASSTLRGQGTSSGNTIYF. The CDR3 DNA reads TGTGCCAGCAGTACCCTACGAGGACAGGGAACATCCTCTGGAAACACCATATATTTT.

The chain combines TRBV19 with TRBJ1-6, with 7 bases lining up with TRBD1. The CDR3 covers 14 residues. The trim removed 6 bases at V and 5 bases at J, leaving 4 bases unmatched. Germline CDR1 reads LNHDA; CDR2 reads SQIVND (reference sequence). The CDR3 nucleotides are TGTGCCAGTAGCATACAGGGGAATAATTCACCCCTCCACTTT. This codes for CASSIQGNNSPLHF.

This clone has just a few counts. V is TRBV7-3 and J is TRBJ1-6; 8 nucleotides agree with TRBD1. This CDR3 region has 15 residues. J gave up 6 bases and V 6 bases, and 7 bases lay outside the gene matches. Germline V gene lookup returns CDR1 SGHTA and CDR2 FQGTGA. The CDR3 region has the DNA TGTGCCAGCAGTCACGGACAGGGTCCTAATTCACCCCTCCACTTT. This encodes CASSHGQGPNSPLHF.

Remarks on this clone: At the DNA level, this CDR3 is encoded by other sequences in the same sample as well. J is TRBJ1-2 and V is TRBV25-1; D is ambiguous. The CDR3 is 13 amino acids. From germline, CDR1 is MGHDK and CDR2 SYGVNS. The germline V and J ends were trimmed by 3 bases and 0 bases, with 5 bases remaining between them. CDR3 nucleotide sequence: TGTGCCAGCAGTGAGGGCTCTAACTATGGCTACACCTTC. Its protein is CASSEGSNYGYTF.

The rearrangement joins TRBV27 to TRBJ2-3, with D possibly TRBD1 on 6 matching bases. V gave up 1 base and J gave up 3 bases, with 17 bases separating them. The CDR3 contains 17 residues. CDR1 MNHEY and CDR2 SMNVEV come from the germline V gene (reference sequence). CDR3 DNA: TGTGCCAGCAGTTTATTTCTGGGGGCTTTTGGGACAGATACGCAGTATTTT. Amino acid sequence: CASSLFLGAFGTDTQYF.

The rearrangement uses TRBV2 and TRBJ1-2; D unresolved. Germline lookup yields CDR1 SNHLY and CDR2 FYNNEI. This CDR3 is 13 amino acids long. Trimming pared 4 bases from V and 8 bases from J, leaving 14 bases between. The CDR3 nucleotides read TGTGCCAGCAGTGTCGAGACTCAAGAAGGCTACACCTTC. Amino acid sequence: CASSVETQEGYTF.

V is TRBV4-1 and J is TRBJ2-7; no clear D gene. The CDR3 totals 14 residues. CDR1 is MGHRA and CDR2 is YSYEKL in the germline V gene. V was pared by 0 bases and J by 2 bases, with 8 bases between. The CDR3, as DNA: TGCGCCAGCAGCCAAGATGTCTTTCCCTACGAGCAGTACTTC. Its protein product is CASSQDVFPYEQYF.